This is a list of T cell receptor beta chains from one sample in a study of blood T cells in healthy people across ages. TCRdb ran MiXCR on the 5' RACE reads and lists one entry per CDR3 protein. Of roughly 1.5 million distinct CDR3 sequences in the sample, approximately 43% were seen once. The sample comprised blood. Source of these receptors: a woman aged 18-29 years in good health. The CDR3 runs from the conserved cysteine through the conserved F or W. Fields, in order: CDR3 DNA, CDR3 protein, J gene, clone size, V gene, D gene. D genes are given only for firm matches. Expanded clones are given a class, and other clones once, few, many or no size at all.

CDR3nt: TGTGCCAGCAGCTTAACGGGGATTAGCACAGATACGCAGTATTTT
CDR3aa: CASSLTGISTDTQYF
j_gene: TRBJ2-3
abundance: many
v_gene: TRBV11-2
d_gene: NA

CDR3nt: TGTGCTAGTGCGACTCCGAAGGGGAGCTCCTACAATGAGCAGTTCTTC
CDR3aa: CASATPKGSSYNEQFF
j_gene: TRBJ2-1
abundance: NA
v_gene: TRBV12-5
d_gene: NA

CDR3nt: TGCAGTGCTATGGCAGGGGTTGGAGAGACCCAGTACTTC
CDR3aa: CSAMAGVGETQYF
j_gene: TRBJ2-5
abundance: few
v_gene: TRBV20-1
d_gene: NA

CDR3nt: TGTGCCAGCTCACCAGTAGTCACCTCCTACAATGAGCAGTTCTTC
CDR3aa: CASSPVVTSYNEQFF
j_gene: TRBJ2-1
abundance: few
v_gene: TRBV18
d_gene: NA

CDR3nt: TGTGCCAGCTCACCGGTCCGGACAGAGCCCTATGAAAAACTGTTTTTT
CDR3aa: CASSPVRTEPYEKLFF
j_gene: TRBJ1-4
abundance: NA
v_gene: TRBV18
d_gene: NA

CDR3nt: TGCAGTGCTAGACAACAGGGAATCCATGGCTACACCTTC
CDR3aa: CSARQQGIHGYTF
j_gene: TRBJ1-2
abundance: few
v_gene: TRBV20-1
d_gene: NA

CDR3nt: TGTGCCAGCAGCCCCAGAGGTTCACAAGATACGCAGTATTTT
CDR3aa: CASSPRGSQDTQYF
j_gene: TRBJ2-3
abundance: NA
v_gene: TRBV5-4
d_gene: NA

CDR3nt: TGTGCCAGCAGGTCGGGACTAGCGGAAGAGACCCAGTACTTC
CDR3aa: CASRSGLAEETQYF
j_gene: TRBJ2-5
abundance: NA
v_gene: TRBV12-3/TRBV12-4
d_gene: TRBD2

CDR3nt: TGTGCCAGCAGGAACAGGGTAACCTACGAGCAGTACTTC
CDR3aa: CASRNRVTYEQYF
j_gene: TRBJ2-7
abundance: few
v_gene: TRBV6-1
d_gene: NA

CDR3nt: TGTGCCAGCAGTCAATCACGGAGAACTGAAGCTTTCTTT
CDR3aa: CASSQSRRTEAFF
j_gene: TRBJ1-1
abundance: NA
v_gene: TRBV14
d_gene: NA

CDR3nt: TGTGCCAGCAAGCTAGCGGGAGTGGTTGAGCAGTTCTTC
CDR3aa: CASKLAGVVEQFF
j_gene: TRBJ2-1
abundance: NA
v_gene: TRBV6-2/TRBV6-3
d_gene: TRBD2

CDR3nt: TGCGCCAGCAGCCAAGTGGGACTAGCGGGGGGCACAGAGACGCAGTATTTT
CDR3aa: CASSQVGLAGGTETQYF
j_gene: TRBJ2-3
abundance: NA
v_gene: TRBV4-1
d_gene: TRBD2

CDR3nt: TGTGCCAGCAGTTTCTTGACAGGCGCCAGAATACAAGAGACCCAGTACTTC
CDR3aa: CASSFLTGARIQETQYF
j_gene: TRBJ2-5
abundance: NA
v_gene: TRBV6-5
d_gene: NA

CDR3nt: TGTGCCAGCAGCCGAGACAGGGATAGCAATCAGCCCCAGCATTTT
CDR3aa: CASSRDRDSNQPQHF
j_gene: TRBJ1-5
abundance: NA
v_gene: TRBV12-3/TRBV12-4
d_gene: TRBD1

CDR3nt: TGTGCCAGCAGTTACTCCGGGGGGTCCCCCTACAATGAGCAGTTCTTC
CDR3aa: CASSYSGGSPYNEQFF
j_gene: TRBJ2-1
abundance: NA
v_gene: TRBV6-5
d_gene: TRBD2

CDR3nt: TGCGCCAGCAGCCAAGTGGCAGCGGGGGGATCCTACGAGCAGTACTTC
CDR3aa: CASSQVAAGGSYEQYF
j_gene: TRBJ2-7
abundance: few
v_gene: TRBV4-1
d_gene: TRBD2

CDR3nt: TGCAGCGTGGACATATTGGGTGAGCAGTTCTTC
CDR3aa: CSVDILGEQFF
j_gene: TRBJ2-1
abundance: NA
v_gene: TRBV29-1
d_gene: NA

CDR3nt: TGTGCCAGCAGCTTAACAACAGGGGGAGAGACCCAGTACTTC
CDR3aa: CASSLTTGGETQYF
j_gene: TRBJ2-5
abundance: NA
v_gene: TRBV7-8
d_gene: TRBD1

CDR3nt: TGTGCCAGCAGCAAAGGGGGTTTCGGAAGCAATCAGCCCCAGCATTTT
CDR3aa: CASSKGGFGSNQPQHF
j_gene: TRBJ1-5
abundance: NA
v_gene: TRBV7-9
d_gene: NA

CDR3nt: TGTGCCAGCAGACTAGCGGGGGGGTTCATTTATGAGCAGTTCTTC
CDR3aa: CASRLAGGFIYEQFF
j_gene: TRBJ2-1
abundance: few
v_gene: TRBV12-3/TRBV12-4
d_gene: TRBD2

CDR3nt: TGCGCCAGCAGCTTGGAGTCGGGGAGCTCCTATAATTCACCCCTCCACTTT
CDR3aa: CASSLESGSSYNSPLHF
j_gene: TRBJ1-6
abundance: few
v_gene: TRBV5-1
d_gene: NA

CDR3nt: TGTGCCAGCAGTGGATTAGAGTATGTGTCCTACGAGCAGTACTTC
CDR3aa: CASSGLEYVSYEQYF
j_gene: TRBJ2-7
abundance: few
v_gene: TRBV6-1
d_gene: NA

CDR3nt: TGTGCCAGCTCACCACCGGGGACTAGCGGGAATGAGCAGTTCTTC
CDR3aa: CASSPPGTSGNEQFF
j_gene: TRBJ2-1
abundance: NA
v_gene: TRBV18
d_gene: TRBD2

CDR3nt: TGTGCTAGCAGCGTAGCGCTGGGGCTAGATACGCAGTATTTT
CDR3aa: CASSVALGLDTQYF
j_gene: TRBJ2-3
abundance: few
v_gene: TRBV7-7
d_gene: NA

CDR3nt: TGTGCCAGCAAAGGGGACAGGGGGACCTACGAGCAGTACTTC
CDR3aa: CASKGDRGTYEQYF
j_gene: TRBJ2-7
abundance: once
v_gene: TRBV2
d_gene: TRBD1

CDR3nt: TGTGCCAGCAGCTTAGGTCCAGGGGTCTCTGGGGCCAACGTCCTGACTTTC
CDR3aa: CASSLGPGVSGANVLTF
j_gene: TRBJ2-6
abundance: NA
v_gene: TRBV7-2
d_gene: NA

CDR3nt: TGTGCCAGCAGTAGAGGACAGGGTTTTTGGAATGAGCAGTTCTTC
CDR3aa: CASSRGQGFWNEQFF
j_gene: TRBJ2-1
abundance: NA
v_gene: TRBV6-6
d_gene: TRBD1

CDR3nt: TGTGCCAGCAGTCCGACGAGACAGGGGGTGTATGGCTACACCTTC
CDR3aa: CASSPTRQGVYGYTF
j_gene: TRBJ1-2
abundance: few
v_gene: TRBV6-2/TRBV6-3
d_gene: TRBD1

CDR3nt: TGTGCCAGCAGCGTCGAAGGGAGCACAGATACGCAGTATTTT
CDR3aa: CASSVEGSTDTQYF
j_gene: TRBJ2-3
abundance: many
v_gene: TRBV9
d_gene: NA

CDR3nt: TGTGCCAGCAGTGGTGACAGGAACCACGAGCAGTACTTC
CDR3aa: CASSGDRNHEQYF
j_gene: TRBJ2-7
abundance: many
v_gene: TRBV12-3/TRBV12-4
d_gene: NA

CDR3nt: TGTGCCAGCAGCCACCAGGCTTTTAAGGGGTCTGAAGCTTTCTTT
CDR3aa: CASSHQAFKGSEAFF
j_gene: TRBJ1-1
abundance: NA
v_gene: TRBV14
d_gene: NA

CDR3nt: TGTGCCAGTAGTTTACTAGCCTGGGGGGGTGAGCAGTTCTTC
CDR3aa: CASSLLAWGGEQFF
j_gene: TRBJ2-1
abundance: NA
v_gene: TRBV27
d_gene: TRBD2